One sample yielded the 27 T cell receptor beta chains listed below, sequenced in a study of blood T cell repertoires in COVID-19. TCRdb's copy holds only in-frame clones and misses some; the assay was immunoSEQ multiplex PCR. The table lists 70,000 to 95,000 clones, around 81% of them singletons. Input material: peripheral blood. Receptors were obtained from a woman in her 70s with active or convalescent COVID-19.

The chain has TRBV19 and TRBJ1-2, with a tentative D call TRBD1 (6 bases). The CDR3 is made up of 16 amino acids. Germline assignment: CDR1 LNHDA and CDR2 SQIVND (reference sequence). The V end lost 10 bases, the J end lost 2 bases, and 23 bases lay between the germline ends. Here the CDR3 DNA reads TGTGCCACCAAAGGAGGAAACAGGGCCAAGAACTATGGCTACACCTTC. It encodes CATKGGNRAKNYGYTF.

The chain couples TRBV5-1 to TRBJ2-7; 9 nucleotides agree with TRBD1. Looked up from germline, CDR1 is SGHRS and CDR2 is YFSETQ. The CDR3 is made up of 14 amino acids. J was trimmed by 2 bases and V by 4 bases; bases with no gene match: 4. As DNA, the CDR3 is TGCGCCAGCAGCCCCTGGACAGGGGCCTACGAGCAGTACTTC. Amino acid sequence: CASSPWTGAYEQYF.

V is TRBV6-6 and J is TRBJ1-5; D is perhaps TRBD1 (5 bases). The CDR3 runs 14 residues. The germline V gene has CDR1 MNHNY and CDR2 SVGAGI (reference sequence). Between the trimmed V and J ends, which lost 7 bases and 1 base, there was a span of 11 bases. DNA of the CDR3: TGTGCCAGCAATGGGGGGTTGAGCAATCAGCCCCAGCATTTT. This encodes CASNGGLSNQPQHF.

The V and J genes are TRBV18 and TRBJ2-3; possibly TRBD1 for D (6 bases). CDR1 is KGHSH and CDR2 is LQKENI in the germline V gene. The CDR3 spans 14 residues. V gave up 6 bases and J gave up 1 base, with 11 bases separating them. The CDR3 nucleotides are TGTGCCAGCTCGCCCAGGGGAGGCACAGATACGCAGTATTTT. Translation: CASSPRGGTDTQYF.

The CDR3 region has the DNA TGTGCCAGCAGTGAAGCCGGGACAGAATTAAGGGGCTATGGCTACACCTTC. Its protein is CASSEAGTELRGYGYTF. This chain uses TRBV6-1 with TRBJ1-2; TRBD1 matches 7 bases. Germline CDR1 reads MNHNS; CDR2 reads SASEGT. There are 17 residues in the CDR3. V was pared by 0 bases and J by 4 bases, with 11 bases of the junction left unmatched.

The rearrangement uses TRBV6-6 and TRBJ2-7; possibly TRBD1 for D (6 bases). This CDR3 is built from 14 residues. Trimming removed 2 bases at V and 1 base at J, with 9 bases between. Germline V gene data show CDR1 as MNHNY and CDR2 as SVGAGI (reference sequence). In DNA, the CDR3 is TGTGCCAGCAGTTACCCGGACAGTTCCTACGAGCAGTACTTC. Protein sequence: CASSYPDSSYEQYF.

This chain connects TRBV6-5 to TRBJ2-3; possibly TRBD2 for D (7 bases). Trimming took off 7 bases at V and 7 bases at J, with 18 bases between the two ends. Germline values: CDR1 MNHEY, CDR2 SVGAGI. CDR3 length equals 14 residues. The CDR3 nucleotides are TGTGCCAGCACACGCGGGGGCCCCTCGAATACGCAGTATTTT. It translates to CASTRGGPSNTQYF.

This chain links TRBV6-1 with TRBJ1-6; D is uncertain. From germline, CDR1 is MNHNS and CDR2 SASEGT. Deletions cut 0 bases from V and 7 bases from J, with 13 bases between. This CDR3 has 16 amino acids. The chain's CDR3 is CASSEAQEYRNSPLHF. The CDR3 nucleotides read TGTGCCAGCAGTGAAGCGCAGGAATACAGAAATTCACCCCTCCACTTT.

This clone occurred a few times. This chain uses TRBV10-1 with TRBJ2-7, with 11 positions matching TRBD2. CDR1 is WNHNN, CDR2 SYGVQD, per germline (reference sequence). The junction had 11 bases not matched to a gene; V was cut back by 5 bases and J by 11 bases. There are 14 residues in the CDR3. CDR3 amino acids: CASSMTSGNPMKYF. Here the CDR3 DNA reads TGCGCCAGCAGTATGACTAGCGGGAACCCAATGAAGTACTTC.

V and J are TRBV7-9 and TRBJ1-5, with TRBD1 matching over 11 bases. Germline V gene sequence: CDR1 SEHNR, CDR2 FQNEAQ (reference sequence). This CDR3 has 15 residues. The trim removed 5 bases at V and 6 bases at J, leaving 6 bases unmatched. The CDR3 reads CASSPGQGAGQPQHF. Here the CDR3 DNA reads TGTGCCAGCAGCCCCGGACAGGGGGCAGGTCAGCCCCAGCATTTT. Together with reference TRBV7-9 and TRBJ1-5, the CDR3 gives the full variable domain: DTGVSQNPRHKITKRGQNVTFRCDPISEHNRLYWYRQTLGQGPEFLTYFQNEAQLEKSRLLSDRFSAERPKGSFSTLEIQRTEQGDSAMYLCASSPGQGAGQPQHFGDGTRLSIL.

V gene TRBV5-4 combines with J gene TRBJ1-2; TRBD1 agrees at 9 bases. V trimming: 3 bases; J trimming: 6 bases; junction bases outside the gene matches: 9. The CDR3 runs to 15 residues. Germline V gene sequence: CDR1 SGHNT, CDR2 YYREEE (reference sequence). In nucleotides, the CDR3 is TGTGCCAGCAGCTCGGGGACAGGGAGAAGTCATGGCTACACCTTC. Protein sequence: CASSSGTGRSHGYTF.

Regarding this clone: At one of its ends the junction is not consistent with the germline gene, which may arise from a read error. CDR3 loop: CASSLASGTSLNF. For the CDR3, the DNA is TGTGCCAGCAGCTTAGCCTCCGGGACTAGCTTGAATTTT. The J gene is TRBJ2-3, the V gene TRBV7-9; 9 bases map to TRBD2. Per the germline V gene, CDR1 is SEHNR and CDR2 is FQNEAQ (reference sequence). The CDR3 totals 13 residues.

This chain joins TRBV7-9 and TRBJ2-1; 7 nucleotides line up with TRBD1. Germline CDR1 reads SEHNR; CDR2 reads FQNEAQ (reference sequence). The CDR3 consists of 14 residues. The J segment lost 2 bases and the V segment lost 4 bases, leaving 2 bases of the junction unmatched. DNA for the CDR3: TGTGCCAGCAGCTCGACAGGGCCCTACAATGAGCAGTTCTTC. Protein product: CASSSTGPYNEQFF.

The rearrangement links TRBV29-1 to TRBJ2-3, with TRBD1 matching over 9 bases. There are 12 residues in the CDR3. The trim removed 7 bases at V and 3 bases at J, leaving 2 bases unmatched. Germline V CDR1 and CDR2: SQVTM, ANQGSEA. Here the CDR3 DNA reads TGCAGCGGAGGACAGGGGACAGATACGCAGTATTTT. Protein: CSGGQGTDTQYF.

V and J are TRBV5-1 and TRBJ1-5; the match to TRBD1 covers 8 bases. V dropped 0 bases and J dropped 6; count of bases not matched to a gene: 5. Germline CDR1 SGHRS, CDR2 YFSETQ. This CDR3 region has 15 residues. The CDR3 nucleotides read TGCGCCAGCAGCTTGGATGGACAGGGAGTTCAGCCCCAGCATTTT. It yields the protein CASSLDGQGVQPQHF.

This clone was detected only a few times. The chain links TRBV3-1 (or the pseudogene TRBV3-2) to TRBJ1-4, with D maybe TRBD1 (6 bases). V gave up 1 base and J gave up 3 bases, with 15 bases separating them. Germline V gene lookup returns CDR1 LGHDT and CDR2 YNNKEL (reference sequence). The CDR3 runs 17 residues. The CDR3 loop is CASSQAGDEFANEKLFF. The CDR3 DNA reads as TGTGCCAGCAGCCAAGCAGGGGATGAATTTGCTAATGAAAAACTGTTTTTT.

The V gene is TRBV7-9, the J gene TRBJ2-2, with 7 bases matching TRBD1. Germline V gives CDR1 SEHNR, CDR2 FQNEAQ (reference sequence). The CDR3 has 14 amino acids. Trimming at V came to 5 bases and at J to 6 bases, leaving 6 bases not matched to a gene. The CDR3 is CASSVDRYPGELFF. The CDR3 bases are TGTGCCAGCAGCGTGGACAGGTACCCCGGGGAGCTGTTTTTT.

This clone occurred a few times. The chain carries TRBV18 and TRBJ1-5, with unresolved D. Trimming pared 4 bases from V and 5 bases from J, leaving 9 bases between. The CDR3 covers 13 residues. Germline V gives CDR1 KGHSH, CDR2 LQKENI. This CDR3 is CASSLIEDQPQHF. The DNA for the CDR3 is TGTGCCAGCTCACTCATCGAGGATCAGCCCCAGCATTTT.

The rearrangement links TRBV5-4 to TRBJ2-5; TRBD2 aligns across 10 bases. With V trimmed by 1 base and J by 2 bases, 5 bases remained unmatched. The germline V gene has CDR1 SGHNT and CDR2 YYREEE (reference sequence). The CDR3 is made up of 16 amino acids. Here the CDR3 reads CASSLWASGGQETQYF. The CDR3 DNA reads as TGTGCCAGCAGCTTGTGGGCTAGCGGGGGTCAAGAGACCCAGTACTTC.

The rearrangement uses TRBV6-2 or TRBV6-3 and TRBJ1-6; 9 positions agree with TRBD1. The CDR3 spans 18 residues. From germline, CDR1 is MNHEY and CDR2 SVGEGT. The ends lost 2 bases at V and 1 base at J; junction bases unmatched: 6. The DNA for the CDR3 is TGTGCCAGCAGTTACGACCGGGACAGGGAGTCCTATAATTCACCCCTCCACTTT. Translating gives CASSYDRDRESYNSPLHF.

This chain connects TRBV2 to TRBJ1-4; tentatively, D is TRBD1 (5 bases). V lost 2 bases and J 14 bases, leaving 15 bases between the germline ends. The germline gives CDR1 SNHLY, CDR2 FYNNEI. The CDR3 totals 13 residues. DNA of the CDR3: TGTGCCAGCAGTGAAATGGGGGGTCAGGGTCTGTTTTTT. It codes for CASSEMGGQGLFF.

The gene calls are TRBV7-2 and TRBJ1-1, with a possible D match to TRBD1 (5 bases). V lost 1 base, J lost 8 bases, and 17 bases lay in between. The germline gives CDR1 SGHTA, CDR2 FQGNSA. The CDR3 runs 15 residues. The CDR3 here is CASSLVSHGTLEAFF. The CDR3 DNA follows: TGTGCCAGCAGCTTAGTCAGTCATGGGACTCTAGAAGCTTTCTTT.

The CDR3 spells CASSPYHPGTGSGIYF. The CDR3 nucleotides are TGTGCCAGCAGCCCATACCATCCCGGGACAGGGTCCGGCATATATTTT. This sequence joins TRBV7-2 and TRBJ1-3; 9 bases align to TRBD1. Germline values: CDR1 SGHTA, CDR2 FQGNSA. The CDR3 loop spans 16 amino acids. With V trimmed by 5 bases and J by 12 bases, 17 bases remained unmatched.

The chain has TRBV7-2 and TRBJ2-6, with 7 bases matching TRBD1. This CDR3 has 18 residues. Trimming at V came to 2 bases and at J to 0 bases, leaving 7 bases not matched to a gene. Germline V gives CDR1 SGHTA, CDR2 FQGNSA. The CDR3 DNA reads TGTGCCAGCAGCTTAACGACAGGGCCGTACTCTGGGGCCAACGTCCTGACTTTC. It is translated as CASSLTTGPYSGANVLTF.

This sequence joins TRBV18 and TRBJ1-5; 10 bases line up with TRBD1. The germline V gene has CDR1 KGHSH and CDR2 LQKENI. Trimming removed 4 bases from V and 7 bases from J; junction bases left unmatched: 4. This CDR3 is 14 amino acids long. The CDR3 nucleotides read TGTGCCAGCTCACTTGGGACAGGGGAGCAGCCCCAGCATTTT. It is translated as CASSLGTGEQPQHF.

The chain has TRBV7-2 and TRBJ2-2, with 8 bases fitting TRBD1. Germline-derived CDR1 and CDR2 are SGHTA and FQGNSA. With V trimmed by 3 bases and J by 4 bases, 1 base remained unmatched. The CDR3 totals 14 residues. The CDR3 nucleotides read TGTGCCAGCAGCTTCGACAGGGGCACCGGGGAGCTGTTTTTT. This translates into CASSFDRGTGELFF. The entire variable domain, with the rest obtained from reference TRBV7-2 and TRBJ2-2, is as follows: GAGVSQSPSNKVTEKGKDVELRCDPISGHTALYWYRQSLGQGLEFLIYFQGNSAPDKSGLPSDRFSAERTGGSVSTLTIQRTQQEDSAVYLCASSFDRGTGELFFGEGSRLTVL.

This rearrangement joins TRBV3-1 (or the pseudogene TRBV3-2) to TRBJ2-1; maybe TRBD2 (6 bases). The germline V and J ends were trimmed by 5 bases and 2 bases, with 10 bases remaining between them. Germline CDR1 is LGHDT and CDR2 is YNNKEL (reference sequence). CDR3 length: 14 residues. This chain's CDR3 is CASSKDYTYNEQFF. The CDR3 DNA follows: TGTGCCAGCAGCAAGGACTACACCTACAATGAGCAGTTCTTC.